This T cell receptor beta chain was observed in a study of T cell repertoires in cytomegalovirus infection. Turning to the study itself: CMV infection together with matching HLA type was indicated by public TCR beta signatures.

Regarding this clonotype: Its matching antigen is unknown.

TCRdb reprocessed the reads with MiXCR, giving one entry per CDR3 protein. The data show approximately 910,000 distinct CDR3 sequences, more than 25% seen once. J was trimmed by 6 bases and V by 5 bases; bases with no gene match: 13. CDR3 size: 16 residues. Germline CDR1 and CDR2: MDHEN and SYDVKM. The receptor was derived from a human donor in good health (CMV status not recorded). Some clones in this sample may be carry-over from other donors' samples. The chain recombines TRBV28 with TRBJ2-1; 7 bases fit TRBD1. Material: cultured CD8+ T cells from PBMCs, obtained from culture after CMV antigen stimulation. The CDR3 here is CASSPGPGTETNEQFF. In nucleotides, the CDR3 is TGTGCCAGCAGTCCCGGGCCCGGGACAGAGACCAATGAGCAGTTCTTC.